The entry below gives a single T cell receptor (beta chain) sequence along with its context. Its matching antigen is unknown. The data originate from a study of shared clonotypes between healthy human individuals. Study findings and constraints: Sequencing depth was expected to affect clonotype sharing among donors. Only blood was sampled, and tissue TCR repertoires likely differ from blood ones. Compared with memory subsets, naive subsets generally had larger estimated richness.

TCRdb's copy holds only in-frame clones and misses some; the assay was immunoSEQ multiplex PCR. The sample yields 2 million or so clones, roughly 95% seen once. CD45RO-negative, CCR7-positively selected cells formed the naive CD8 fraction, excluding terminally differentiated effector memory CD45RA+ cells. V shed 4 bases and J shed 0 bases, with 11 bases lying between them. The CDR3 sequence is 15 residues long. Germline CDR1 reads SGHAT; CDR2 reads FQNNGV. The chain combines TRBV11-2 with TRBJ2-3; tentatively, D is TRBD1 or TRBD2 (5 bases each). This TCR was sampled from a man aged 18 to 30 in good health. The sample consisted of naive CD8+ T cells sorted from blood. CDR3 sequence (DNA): TGTGCCAGCAGCTCCGGTGGGGGAAGCACAGATACGCAGTATTTT. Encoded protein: CASSSGGGSTDTQYF.